A selection of T cell receptor beta chains follows, all from one sample in a study of early T cells in non-severe SARS-CoV-2 infection. Each CDR3 protein gets one entry after TCRdb re-called the 5' RACE reads with MiXCR. The sample includes around 88,000 distinct CDR3 sequences, under 15% seen only once; the top ten take roughly 7%. Sequencing input: whole blood. The receptors here all came from an adult who was a healthcare worker with PCR-confirmed SARS-CoV-2 infection or an uninfected control (not recorded which). Each CDR3 is given with its conserved first and last residue. A D gene is named only where the DNA matches it firmly. Some rows mark clone size as missing; the rest say once, few, many or name a class of expanded clone.

V: TRBV7-6
D: TRBD1
J: TRBJ2-1
size: few
DNA: TGTGCCAGCAGCCTAAGACAGGGCAACTCCTACAATGAGCAGTTCTTC
CDR3: CASSLRQGNSYNEQFF

V: TRBV5-1
D: TRBD2
J: TRBJ2-1
size: NA
DNA: TGCGCCAGCAGCGTGGGGACTAGCGGAAGCCTTCGCAATGAGCAGTTCTTC
CDR3: CASSVGTSGSLRNEQFF

V: TRBV27
D: NA
J: TRBJ1-3
size: NA
DNA: TGTGCCAGCAGTTTATCGCATAAAGGAAACACCATATATTTT
CDR3: CASSLSHKGNTIYF

V: TRBV4-1
D: TRBD1
J: TRBJ1-5
size: NA
DNA: TGCGCCAGCAGCCCATTCCTTAGGACAGGGGCGTATCAGCCCCAGCATTTT
CDR3: CASSPFLRTGAYQPQHF

V: TRBV7-8
D: TRBD2
J: TRBJ2-3
size: once
DNA: TGTGCCAGCCAACTAGCGGTATTTTCAGATACGCAGTATTTT
CDR3: CASQLAVFSDTQYF

V: TRBV6-6
D: TRBD1
J: TRBJ1-2
size: NA
DNA: TGTGCCAGCCTCATGTCCGGGACAGGGGTAAACTATGGCTACACCTTC
CDR3: CASLMSGTGVNYGYTF

V: TRBV18
D: NA
J: TRBJ2-5
size: NA
DNA: TGTGCCAGCTCACCAGGGGTCGCTCCGGGGGAGACCCAGTACTTC
CDR3: CASSPGVAPGETQYF

V: TRBV20-1
D: NA
J: TRBJ1-5
size: NA
DNA: TGCAGTGCTCTCATTGGGGGGTCCTCTAATAGCAATCAGCCCCAGCATTTT
CDR3: CSALIGGSSNSNQPQHF

V: TRBV5-1
D: NA
J: TRBJ2-1
size: many
DNA: TGCGCCAGCAGCTTGCCAGGGGCCAATGAGCAGTTCTTC
CDR3: CASSLPGANEQFF

V: TRBV19
D: TRBD2
J: TRBJ2-4
size: many
DNA: TGTGCCAGTAGTGCTAGCGGGAACCCGGACATTCAGTACTTC
CDR3: CASSASGNPDIQYF

V: TRBV20-1
D: TRBD1
J: TRBJ2-7
size: NA
DNA: TGCAGTGCTCGGGACAGATCCTACGAGCAGTACTTC
CDR3: CSARDRSYEQYF

V: TRBV7-9
D: TRBD1
J: TRBJ2-7
size: many
DNA: TGTGCCAGCAGCGGGACAGGTCTAAGGTCCTACGAGCAGTACTTC
CDR3: CASSGTGLRSYEQYF

V: TRBV13
D: TRBD2
J: TRBJ2-7
size: NA
DNA: TGTGCCAGCAGCTTGACTAGCGGGAGGAAACGCGAGCAGTACTTC
CDR3: CASSLTSGRKREQYF

V: TRBV2
D: TRBD2
J: TRBJ2-1
size: NA
DNA: TGTGCCAGCTCTAGGGCTAGCGGATACAATGAGCAGTTCTTC
CDR3: CASSRASGYNEQFF

V: TRBV9
D: TRBD2
J: TRBJ2-1
size: few
DNA: TGTGCCAGCAGCCCATTAGCTAGCGGGAACTACAATGAGCAGTTCTTC
CDR3: CASSPLASGNYNEQFF

V: TRBV11-2
D: TRBD2
J: TRBJ2-1
size: NA
DNA: TGTGCCAGCAGCCAAGACGGGGGGGCCTACAATGAGCAGTTCTTC
CDR3: CASSQDGGAYNEQFF

V: TRBV20-1
D: NA
J: TRBJ2-7
size: NA
DNA: TGCAGTGCTCAAACCTCGACTGGCTCCTACGGGCAGTACTTC
CDR3: CSAQTSTGSYGQYF

V: TRBV2
D: NA
J: TRBJ2-7
size: NA
DNA: TGTGCCAGCACGGGCGAGGGGCTGAGAGGGTACGAGCAGTACTTC
CDR3: CASTGEGLRGYEQYF

V: TRBV10-1
D: NA
J: TRBJ1-1
size: few
DNA: TGCGCCAGCAGCGGGACCCGGGGGACTGAAGCTTTCTTT
CDR3: CASSGTRGTEAFF

V: TRBV2
D: NA
J: TRBJ1-2
size: NA
DNA: TGTGCCAGCAGCTGGTTCGGTGGCTACACCTTC
CDR3: CASSWFGGYTF

V: TRBV20-1
D: NA
J: TRBJ2-7
size: NA
DNA: TGCAGTGCTAGCGGGGCAGCCGGGACCTACGAGCAGTACTTC
CDR3: CSASGAAGTYEQYF

V: TRBV28
D: NA
J: TRBJ1-2
size: few
DNA: TGTGCCAGTGCGACCCCGATCAACTATGGCTACACCTTC
CDR3: CASATPINYGYTF

V: TRBV20-1
D: TRBD2
J: TRBJ2-1
size: few
DNA: TGCAGTGCTAGAGACATTGGCCTAGCGGGAGTCAGTGAGCAGTTCTTC
CDR3: CSARDIGLAGVSEQFF

V: TRBV29-1
D: TRBD2
J: TRBJ2-7
size: many
DNA: TGCAGCGTTGACATTTGGACTAGCGGGAGCTACGAGCAGTACTTC
CDR3: CSVDIWTSGSYEQYF

V: TRBV7-6
D: TRBD2
J: TRBJ2-3
size: NA
DNA: TGTGCCAGCAGCTTAGGTAGCGGGAGGAAGAGTGATACGCAGTATTTT
CDR3: CASSLGSGRKSDTQYF

V: TRBV3-1
D: NA
J: TRBJ2-2
size: NA
DNA: TGTGCCAGCAGCCAAGGACCCGATTACACCGGGGAGCTGTTTTTT
CDR3: CASSQGPDYTGELFF

V: TRBV6-4
D: NA
J: TRBJ2-2
size: few
DNA: TGTGCCAGCAGTGAAGGGTTCACGTCGAACACCGGGGAGCTGTTTTTT
CDR3: CASSEGFTSNTGELFF

V: TRBV6-2/TRBV6-3
D: NA
J: TRBJ2-3
size: few
DNA: TGTGCCAGCAGTTACTCGGCCAGCACAGATACGCAGTATTTT
CDR3: CASSYSASTDTQYF

V: TRBV6-6
D: TRBD1
J: TRBJ2-5
size: few
DNA: TGTGCCAGCAGTTACGGGACAGGGGGGGGAGAGACCCAGTACTTC
CDR3: CASSYGTGGGETQYF

V: TRBV28
D: NA
J: TRBJ1-1
size: NA
DNA: TGTGCCAGCAGCTCCCCGCAGAACACTGAAGCTTTCTTT
CDR3: CASSSPQNTEAFF

V: TRBV11-2
D: TRBD1
J: TRBJ1-2
size: few
DNA: TGTGCCAGCAGCAATGCGGGTAGTAGGCAGGGGGGCTATGGCTACACCTTC
CDR3: CASSNAGSRQGGYGYTF

V: TRBV11-2
D: NA
J: TRBJ2-1
size: many
DNA: TGTGCCAGCAGCTTAGGAGGGACCCCAGGAGGTGAGCAGTTCTTC
CDR3: CASSLGGTPGGEQFF

V: TRBV5-1
D: NA
J: TRBJ1-1
size: many
DNA: TGTGCCAGCAGCCCAGGGACTGAAGCTTTCTTT
CDR3: CASSPGTEAFF

V: TRBV18
D: NA
J: TRBJ2-7
size: many
DNA: TGTGCCAGCTCAAAAACGGGGGGCAAGGACTACGAGCAGTACTTC
CDR3: CASSKTGGKDYEQYF

V: TRBV12-3/TRBV12-4
D: TRBD1
J: TRBJ1-1
size: few
DNA: TGTGCCAGCAGTCGCAGGACAGGGATCAACACTGAAGCTTTCTTT
CDR3: CASSRRTGINTEAFF

V: TRBV7-6
D: NA
J: TRBJ2-7
size: NA
DNA: TGTGCCAGCAGCTTAGGGGGGGCAGCCGGGTCCTACGAGCAGTACTTC
CDR3: CASSLGGAAGSYEQYF

V: TRBV11-2
D: NA
J: TRBJ2-1
size: few
DNA: TGTGCCAGCAGCTTGACGGCGGAGCAGTTCTTC
CDR3: CASSLTAEQFF

V: TRBV7-2
D: NA
J: TRBJ2-7
size: medium-sized
DNA: TGTGCCAGCAGCGAGAGTTACGGGAGCTCGTACGAGCAGTACTTC
CDR3: CASSESYGSSYEQYF

V: TRBV6-1
D: NA
J: TRBJ1-2
size: few
DNA: TGTGCCAGCAGTGGACTAAGGGGCTATGGCTACACCTTC
CDR3: CASSGLRGYGYTF

V: TRBV2
D: TRBD1
J: TRBJ2-7
size: few
DNA: TGTGCCAGCAGCCCAGACCAGGGGGCGAAAGCCTACGAGCAGTACTTC
CDR3: CASSPDQGAKAYEQYF

V: TRBV12-3/TRBV12-4
D: NA
J: TRBJ2-1
size: many
DNA: TGTGCCAGCAGACCTGAAGAGGAGATATACAATGAGCAGTTCTTC
CDR3: CASRPEEEIYNEQFF

V: TRBV6-5
D: NA
J: TRBJ2-7
size: NA
DNA: TGTGCCAGCAGTCTGAACCCCCTAGGACTCTATGTGGAGCAGTACTTC
CDR3: CASSLNPLGLYVEQYF

V: TRBV12-3/TRBV12-4
D: NA
J: TRBJ1-5
size: many
DNA: TGTGCCAGCAGTTTAAAGGCAGAACGTCAGCCCCAGCATTTT
CDR3: CASSLKAERQPQHF

V: TRBV7-9
D: TRBD1
J: TRBJ1-2
size: few
DNA: TGTGCCAGCAGCATTACAGGGGGCCTAGACTATGGCTACACCTTC
CDR3: CASSITGGLDYGYTF